Listed below are T cell receptor beta chains from one sample, sequenced in a study of neurological immune-mediated disorders. TCRdb ran MiXCR on the 5' RACE reads and lists one entry per CDR3 protein. Of tens of thousands of distinct CDR3 sequences in the sample, roughly 10% were seen once. The sample consisted of PBMCs. The origin of the receptors is a man between 60 and 75 years old in good health. Both conserved end residues are part of each CDR3. A D gene is named only where the DNA matches it firmly. Clone sizes are given selectively: once, few, many, or a class where the clone is expanded.

v_call	j_call	clone_size	d_call	cdr3_aa	cdr3_nt
TRBV19	TRBJ2-3	few	NA	CASSIAGNTQYF	TGTGCCAGTAGTATAGCAGGAAATACGCAGTATTTT
TRBV15	TRBJ2-1	many	TRBD2	CATGLAMYNEQFF	TGTGCCACGGGACTAGCGATGTACAATGAGCAGTTCTTC
TRBV29-1	TRBJ2-5	NA	NA	CSVAPTGEETQYF	TGCAGCGTTGCGCCAACAGGTGAAGAGACCCAGTACTTC
TRBV10-3	TRBJ2-7	many	TRBD2	CAISALSGGTYEQYF	TGTGCCATCAGTGCCCTCAGCGGGGGAACCTACGAGCAGTACTTC
TRBV20-1	TRBJ2-4	many	NA	CSARVRGDIQYF	TGCAGTGCTAGAGTTAGGGGGGACATTCAGTACTTC
TRBV14	TRBJ2-5	many	TRBD1	CASSLWTGGVETQYF	TGTGCCAGCAGCCTGTGGACAGGGGGAGTAGAGACCCAGTACTTC
TRBV11-2	TRBJ2-3	many	NA	CASSSQGFLVSDTQYF	TGTGCCAGCAGCTCCCAGGGTTTTTTGGTCTCAGATACGCAGTATTTT
TRBV20-1	TRBJ1-5	many	TRBD1	CSAVTGGVRNQPQHF	TGCAGTGCTGTTACAGGGGGCGTGAGGAATCAGCCCCAGCATTTT
TRBV5-1	TRBJ1-5	NA	TRBD1	CASSSGGHNQPQHF	TGCGCCAGCAGCTCAGGGGGCCACAATCAGCCCCAGCATTTT
TRBV6-2/TRBV6-3	TRBJ2-7	few	NA	CATCTGYEQYF	TGTGCCACCTGTACAGGGTACGAGCAGTACTTC
TRBV10-3	TRBJ1-4	many	NA	CATQLRNNEKLFF	TGTGCCACACAGCTAAGAAATAATGAAAAACTGTTTTTT
TRBV18	TRBJ2-3	many	NA	CASSPLKNTDTQYF	TGTGCCAGCTCACCCTTGAAGAACACAGATACGCAGTATTTT
TRBV12-3/TRBV12-4	TRBJ1-1	NA	TRBD1	CASSPRGGHTEAFF	TGTGCCAGCAGTCCCAGGGGGGGACACACTGAAGCTTTCTTT
TRBV5-1	TRBJ2-7	many	NA	CASSWESLDEQYF	TGCGCCAGCAGCTGGGAGTCTCTGGACGAGCAGTACTTC
TRBV5-1	TRBJ2-5	many	NA	CASSLAAETQYF	TGCGCCAGCAGCTTGGCCGCAGAGACCCAGTACTTC